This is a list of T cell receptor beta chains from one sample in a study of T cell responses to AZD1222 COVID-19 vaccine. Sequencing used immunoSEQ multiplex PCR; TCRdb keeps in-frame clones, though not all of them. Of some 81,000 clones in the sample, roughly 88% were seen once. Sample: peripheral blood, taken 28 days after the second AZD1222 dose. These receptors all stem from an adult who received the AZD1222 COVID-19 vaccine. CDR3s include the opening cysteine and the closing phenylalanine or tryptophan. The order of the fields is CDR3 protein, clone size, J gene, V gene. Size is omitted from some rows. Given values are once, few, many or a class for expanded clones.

cdr3_aa: CAWSTGGTSTNEKLFF
clone_size: many
j_call: TRBJ1-4
v_call: TRBV30

cdr3_aa: CASSQEVHYGYTF
clone_size: -
j_call: TRBJ1-2
v_call: TRBV7-9

cdr3_aa: CASSQSGNTEAFF
clone_size: -
j_call: TRBJ1-1
v_call: TRBV3-1/TRBV3-2

cdr3_aa: CASSLGIGQPQHF
clone_size: -
j_call: TRBJ1-5
v_call: TRBV12-3/TRBV12-4

cdr3_aa: CASSLTSGSYNEQFF
clone_size: -
j_call: TRBJ2-1
v_call: TRBV6-4

cdr3_aa: CASSYGQENSPLHF
clone_size: few
j_call: TRBJ1-6
v_call: TRBV6-5

cdr3_aa: CASSADPTGRAYGYTF
clone_size: -
j_call: TRBJ1-2
v_call: TRBV5-1

cdr3_aa: CASASFGLVPYNEQFF
clone_size: -
j_call: TRBJ2-1
v_call: TRBV11-3

cdr3_aa: CASSSGGGAGNQPQHF
clone_size: few
j_call: TRBJ1-5
v_call: TRBV5-4

cdr3_aa: CAWSSGLNQPQHF
clone_size: -
j_call: TRBJ1-5
v_call: TRBV30

cdr3_aa: CASSQDPPAGGLGELFF
clone_size: -
j_call: TRBJ2-2
v_call: TRBV4-2

cdr3_aa: CASSQLRGDYGYTF
clone_size: -
j_call: TRBJ1-2
v_call: TRBV4-3

cdr3_aa: CASSLEGRGNQPQHF
clone_size: -
j_call: TRBJ1-5
v_call: TRBV5-1

cdr3_aa: CASSLVRGTEAFF
clone_size: -
j_call: TRBJ1-1
v_call: TRBV12-3/TRBV12-4

cdr3_aa: CASRRGERTEAFF
clone_size: -
j_call: TRBJ1-1
v_call: TRBV10-1

cdr3_aa: CSVGGDYEQYF
clone_size: few
j_call: TRBJ2-7
v_call: TRBV29-1

cdr3_aa: CASSVDSGYTGELFF
clone_size: -
j_call: TRBJ2-2
v_call: TRBV9

cdr3_aa: CASSHTRLDMSDTQYF
clone_size: -
j_call: TRBJ2-3
v_call: TRBV11-1

cdr3_aa: CSANVQDSGNTIYF
clone_size: -
j_call: TRBJ1-3
v_call: TRBV29-1

cdr3_aa: CASSIRGLGPNEQFF
clone_size: -
j_call: TRBJ2-1
v_call: TRBV19

cdr3_aa: CATSDPYRGTEAFF
clone_size: -
j_call: TRBJ1-1
v_call: TRBV24-1

cdr3_aa: CASSLQGANQPQHF
clone_size: once
j_call: TRBJ1-5
v_call: TRBV18

cdr3_aa: CSVDRGGELFF
clone_size: -
j_call: TRBJ2-2
v_call: TRBV29-1

cdr3_aa: CAWSPSDTEAFF
clone_size: few
j_call: TRBJ1-1
v_call: TRBV30

cdr3_aa: CASSLDGNQPQHF
clone_size: -
j_call: TRBJ1-5
v_call: TRBV5-4

cdr3_aa: CASSLGGGTGELFF
clone_size: -
j_call: TRBJ2-2
v_call: TRBV5-1

cdr3_aa: CASSPPRQETQYF
clone_size: -
j_call: TRBJ2-5
v_call: TRBV6-2/TRBV6-3

cdr3_aa: CASSPRAGTEAFF
clone_size: -
j_call: TRBJ1-1
v_call: TRBV12-3/TRBV12-4

cdr3_aa: CAWSQKGQPPHF
clone_size: -
j_call: TRBJ1-5
v_call: TRBV30

cdr3_aa: CASSYGTEPYGYTF
clone_size: -
j_call: TRBJ1-2
v_call: TRBV7-2

cdr3_aa: CASSLNQGGSNTGELFF
clone_size: -
j_call: TRBJ2-2
v_call: TRBV5-1

cdr3_aa: CASSPGLGSPLHF
clone_size: -
j_call: TRBJ1-6
v_call: TRBV13

cdr3_aa: CSAPQGYEQYF
clone_size: -
j_call: TRBJ2-7
v_call: TRBV20-1

cdr3_aa: CSVIGTGSSYEQYF
clone_size: -
j_call: TRBJ2-7
v_call: TRBV29-1

cdr3_aa: CASSLASSGVSSYNEQFF
clone_size: -
j_call: TRBJ2-1
v_call: TRBV5-1

cdr3_aa: CASSSSGGLVEQYF
clone_size: -
j_call: TRBJ2-7
v_call: TRBV28

cdr3_aa: CASSYSGSPLHF
clone_size: -
j_call: TRBJ1-6
v_call: TRBV6-5

cdr3_aa: CASSLEKGGGYTF
clone_size: -
j_call: TRBJ1-2
v_call: TRBV12-3/TRBV12-4

cdr3_aa: CASSQYTGTSAFF
clone_size: once
j_call: TRBJ1-1
v_call: TRBV3-1/TRBV3-2

cdr3_aa: CASSHRTGGSYNEQFF
clone_size: -
j_call: TRBJ2-1
v_call: TRBV14

cdr3_aa: CASSTKLRGQRGYTF
clone_size: -
j_call: TRBJ1-2
v_call: TRBV28

cdr3_aa: CASSPQGDTQYF
clone_size: -
j_call: TRBJ2-3
v_call: TRBV7-3

cdr3_aa: CALEGGTEAFF
clone_size: -
j_call: TRBJ1-1
v_call: TRBV30

cdr3_aa: CASSLMGNSAEAFF
clone_size: -
j_call: TRBJ1-1
v_call: TRBV7-3

cdr3_aa: CASSLAGRYSNYGYTF
clone_size: -
j_call: TRBJ1-2
v_call: TRBV7-2

cdr3_aa: CASSIVGGSDQPQHF
clone_size: -
j_call: TRBJ1-5
v_call: TRBV19

cdr3_aa: CASSSPGLNTEAFF
clone_size: -
j_call: TRBJ1-1
v_call: TRBV19

cdr3_aa: CASSIGQGTDTQYF
clone_size: -
j_call: TRBJ2-3
v_call: TRBV7-3

cdr3_aa: CASSQRQGAGANEKLFF
clone_size: -
j_call: TRBJ1-4
v_call: TRBV4-2

cdr3_aa: CASSPDRLETQYF
clone_size: -
j_call: TRBJ2-5
v_call: TRBV7-2

cdr3_aa: CASSGNTGTSGIITGELFF
clone_size: -
j_call: TRBJ2-2
v_call: TRBV2

cdr3_aa: CASSWTDFMNTEAFF
clone_size: -
j_call: TRBJ1-1
v_call: TRBV6-5

cdr3_aa: CAWKNGWPPTNEKLFF
clone_size: -
j_call: TRBJ1-4
v_call: TRBV30

cdr3_aa: CATNSGSTYNEQFF
clone_size: -
j_call: TRBJ2-1
v_call: TRBV24-1